In this sample, the clone carrying this T cell receptor (beta chain) turned up many times. As yet, its antigen is unknown. Each CDR3 protein is one row after TCRdb ran MiXCR on the reads. The table records approximately 500,000 distinct CDR3 sequences, 33% of them present only once. This sample is part of a study of T cell repertoires in cytomegalovirus infection. Sequencing was performed on cultured PBMCs, taken from culture after CMV antigen stimulation. The origin of this receptor is a human donor in good health (CMV status not recorded). Some clones in this sample may be carry-over from other donors' samples.

CDR3 in amino acids: CASSLRADSYNEQFF. The CDR3 bases are TGTGCCAGCAGCTTAAGGGCGGACTCCTACAATGAGCAGTTCTTC. This chain joins TRBV11-3 and TRBJ2-1; D gene uncertain. V was cut by 2 bases and J by 0 bases, with 8 bases left in between. Germline V gene lookup returns CDR1 SGHNT and CDR2 YENEEA. CDR3 length: 15 residues.